Below are 22 T cell receptor beta chains sequenced from a single sample in a study of control samples from healthy donors and cancer patients. Some clones are missing from TCRdb's copy, which holds only in-frame ones; the method was immunoSEQ multiplex PCR. The sample has 84,000 or so clones; roughly 91% are singletons. Sequencing input: blood. The origin of the receptors is a man in his fifties or sixties in good health.

The chain couples TRBV18 to TRBJ1-1, with a tentative D call TRBD1 (5 bases). CDR1 and CDR2 (germline): KGHSH, LQKENI. V lost 3 bases, J lost 9 bases, and 20 bases lay in between. The CDR3 covers 15 residues. In DNA form, the CDR3 reads TGTGCCAGCTCACCGGAACCGGGCCAGGGTCTAAAAGCTTTCTTT. The encoded protein is CASSPEPGQGLKAFF. The full variable domain, in which reference TRBV18 and TRBJ1-1 provide the parts outside the CDR3, is NAGVMQNPRHLVRRRGQEARLRCSPMKGHSHVYWYRQLPEEGLKFMVYLQKENIIDESGMPKERFSAEFPKEGPSILRIQQVVRGDSAAYFCASSPEPGQGLKAFFGQGTRLTVV.

The genes are TRBV5-1 and TRBJ1-4; 7 bases are a match to TRBD1. V shed 0 bases and J 8 bases; nucleotides not matched to a gene: 4. Germline loops: CDR1 SGHRS, CDR2 YFSETQ. This CDR3 spans 14 amino acids. The CDR3 reads CASSLAGTAEKLFF. The CDR3 coding sequence is TGCGCCAGCAGCTTGGCCGGGACAGCGGAAAAACTGTTTTTT.

V is TRBV7-2 and J is TRBJ1-2; D might be TRBD1 (5 bases). Per germline, CDR1 SGHTA and CDR2 FQGNSA. This CDR3 spans 15 amino acids. The V and J ends lost 5 bases and 1 base respectively, with 14 bases between them. CDR3 protein: CASSPTLQDNYGYTF. CDR3 nucleotides: TGTGCCAGCAGCCCTACTTTACAGGATAACTATGGCTACACCTTC.

The J gene is TRBJ1-2, the V gene TRBV6-1; D is unresolved. The CDR3 covers 11 residues. Trimming removed 0 bases at V and 7 bases at J, with 3 bases between. Per the germline V gene, CDR1 is MNHNS and CDR2 is SASEGT. The CDR3 DNA sequence: TGTGCCAGCAGTGAAGCGCGTGGCTACACCTTC. Encoded protein: CASSEARGYTF.

The CDR3 loop reads CASSLRGETEAFF. The DNA of the CDR3 is TGTGCCAGCAGCCTTAGGGGGGAGACTGAAGCTTTCTTT. V usage is TRBV3-1 (or the pseudogene TRBV3-2) and J usage is TRBJ1-1; perhaps TRBD1 as D (6 bases). The CDR3 runs to 13 residues. CDR1 and CDR2 (germline): LGHDT, YNNKEL (reference sequence). The V and J ends lost 4 bases and 5 bases respectively, with 11 bases between them.

This rearrangement joins TRBV3-1 (or the pseudogene TRBV3-2) to TRBJ1-1; TRBD1 is a possible D gene (5 bases). V was trimmed by 6 bases and J by 1 base, leaving 12 bases between them. Germline CDR1 is LGHDT and CDR2 is YNNKEL (reference sequence). The CDR3 extends over 14 amino acids. The CDR3 DNA is TGTGCCAGCAGTCAGGGTTTTGAGAACACTGAAGCTTTCTTT. Translation: CASSQGFENTEAFF.

This chain connects TRBV6-1 to TRBJ2-7; tentative D call: TRBD2 (7 bases). The CDR3 is 14 amino acids. Germline V gives CDR1 MNHNS, CDR2 SASEGT. Trimming took off 0 bases at V and 3 bases at J, with 9 bases between the two ends. This CDR3 is CASSEAGGLYEQYF. CDR3 coding DNA: TGTGCCAGCAGTGAAGCGGGGGGGCTCTACGAGCAGTACTTC.

The J gene is TRBJ1-1, the V gene TRBV6-5, with 7 bases identical to TRBD1. CDR1 MNHEY and CDR2 SVGAGI come from the germline V gene. Trimming at V came to 5 bases and at J to 1 base, leaving 4 bases not matched to a gene. The CDR3 spans 14 residues. This CDR3 is CASSPGTANTEAFF. DNA for the CDR3: TGTGCCAGCAGTCCCGGGACAGCGAACACTGAAGCTTTCTTT.

The count of this clone is one. The CDR3 protein is CASSPVGRQPQHF. The DNA of the CDR3 is TGTGCCAGCAGCCCGGTGGGGAGGCAGCCCCAGCATTTT. The chain combines TRBV12-3 or TRBV12-4 with TRBJ1-5; D gene ambiguous. CDR3 length equals 13 residues. With 6 bases removed from V and 7 bases from J, the gap between germline ends came to 13 bases.

The chain recombines TRBV2 with TRBJ2-7; 7 bases are shared with TRBD1. This CDR3 region has 13 residues. V lost 6 bases, J lost 5 bases, and 7 bases stayed unmatched. Germline loops: CDR1 SNHLY, CDR2 FYNNEI. DNA for the CDR3: TGTGCCAGCAGGGGACAGATTCTGGACGAGCAGTACTTC. As protein: CASRGQILDEQYF.

The chain uses TRBV29-1 and TRBJ2-3; TRBD2 matches at 14 bases. The CDR3 is 13 residues long. CDR1 and CDR2 from the germline V gene are SQVTM and ANQGSEA. V lost 6 bases, J lost 5 bases, and 1 base stayed unmatched. The DNA for the CDR3 is TGCAGCGTCGGGACTAGCGGGGGAGATACGCAGTATTTT. It codes for CSVGTSGGDTQYF.

The J gene is TRBJ1-1, the V gene TRBV5-5; 10 bases agree with TRBD1. Germline values: CDR1 SGHKS, CDR2 YYEKEE (reference sequence). CDR3 length: 14 amino acids. After removal of 4 bases from V and 4 bases from J, the junction contained 4 bases not matched to a gene. CDR3 sequence (DNA): TGTGCCAGCAGCCGGGGACAGGGGACCACTGAAGCTTTCTTT. Its protein product is CASSRGQGTTEAFF.

This sequence joins TRBV7-2 and TRBJ2-2, with TRBD2 matching 10 bases. The germline V gene has CDR1 SGHTA and CDR2 FQGNSA. After removal of 1 base from V and 2 bases from J, the junction contained 7 bases not matched to a gene. This CDR3 is built from 18 residues. CDR3 residues: CASSLVDLAGANTGELFF. The CDR3 coding sequence is TGTGCCAGCAGCTTAGTAGATCTAGCGGGGGCTAACACCGGGGAGCTGTTTTTT.

The V and J genes are TRBV6-6 and TRBJ2-5; 7 nucleotides line up with TRBD1. J was trimmed by 5 bases and V by 4 bases; bases with no gene match: 4. The V gene's germline CDR1 is MNHNY and CDR2 SVGAGI (reference sequence). This CDR3 region has 13 residues. The CDR3 loop is CASSSTGWETQYF. The CDR3 bases are TGTGCCAGCAGTTCGACAGGGTGGGAGACCCAGTACTTC.

The rearrangement uses TRBV2 and TRBJ1-6; D remains ambiguous. The germline V gene encodes CDR1 SNHLY and CDR2 FYNNEI. V was cut by 5 bases and J by 5 bases, with 19 bases left in between. This CDR3 has 17 residues. The CDR3: CASSWTDSNSNNSPLHF. CDR3 nucleotides: TGTGCCAGCAGTTGGACCGACTCCAATTCAAATAATTCACCCCTCCACTTT.

The chain joins TRBV2 to TRBJ2-5, with 9 bases matching TRBD1. The J segment lost 4 bases and the V segment lost 2 bases, leaving 5 bases of the junction unmatched. Germline loops: CDR1 SNHLY, CDR2 FYNNEI. The CDR3 runs to 15 residues. The CDR3: CASSERGQGRETQYF. The CDR3 DNA is TGTGCCAGCAGTGAAAGGGGACAGGGACGAGAGACCCAGTACTTC. The full variable domain, completed using reference TRBV2 and TRBJ2-5, is EPEVTQTPSHQVTQMGQEVILRCVPISNHLYFYWYRQILGQKVEFLVSFYNNEISEKSEIFDDQFSVERPDGSNFTLKIRSTKLEDSAMYFCASSERGQGRETQYFGPGTRLLVL.

The chain has TRBV4-3 and TRBJ2-1; no clear D gene. CDR3 length equals 15 residues. Per the germline V gene, CDR1 is LGHNA and CDR2 is YSLEER. V was trimmed by 0 bases and J by 5 bases, leaving 11 bases between them. The CDR3 sequence: CASSQDPAPHNEQFF. In DNA form, the CDR3 reads TGCGCCAGCAGCCAAGACCCGGCGCCACACAATGAGCAGTTCTTC.

The V call is TRBV19, the J call TRBJ2-1; 9 nucleotides agree with TRBD1. In germline, CDR1 is LNHDA, CDR2 SQIVND (reference sequence). This CDR3 has 14 amino acids. Trimming took 5 bases from V and 10 from J; bases not matched to a gene: 9. The CDR3 reads CASSFAGTGYEQFF. Written as DNA, the CDR3 is TGTGCCAGTAGTTTCGCCGGGACAGGGTACGAGCAGTTCTTC.

V gene TRBV18 combines with J gene TRBJ2-1, with D possibly called TRBD1 or TRBD2 (5 bases each). V was trimmed by 3 bases and J by 7 bases, leaving 13 bases between them. The CDR3 consists of 14 residues. CDR1 KGHSH and CDR2 LQKENI come from the germline V gene. The CDR3 is CASSPRDGSNEQFF. In nucleotides, the CDR3 is TGTGCCAGCTCACCTCGGGACGGTTCTAATGAGCAGTTCTTC.

The chain uses TRBV11-2 and TRBJ1-1; 7 nucleotides agree with TRBD1. The ends lost 7 bases at V and 2 bases at J; junction bases unmatched: 7. CDR1 is SGHAT and CDR2 is FQNNGV in the germline V gene. The CDR3 is 14 amino acids. The DNA of the CDR3 is TGTGCCAGCACCCCAGGACAGGCAAACACTGAAGCTTTCTTT. Amino acids: CASTPGQANTEAFF.

This chain uses TRBV2 with TRBJ1-1; D gene unclear. Germline values: CDR1 SNHLY, CDR2 FYNNEI. Trimming cost V 6 bases and J 2 bases, with 10 bases left between them. The CDR3 spans 13 residues. Written as DNA, the CDR3 is TGTGCCAGCAGCTATCGACTAAACACTGAAGCTTTCTTT. Protein: CASSYRLNTEAFF.

The chain combines TRBV19 with TRBJ2-5, with 10 bases fitting TRBD1. Germline V gives CDR1 LNHDA, CDR2 SQIVND (reference sequence). The CDR3 covers 15 residues. Trimming cost V 6 bases and J 3 bases; bases outside gene matches: 7. CDR3 sequence (DNA): TGTGCCAGTAGGCGTCCCGGGACAGGGGAAGAGACCCAGTACTTC. This gives the protein CASRRPGTGEETQYF. The full variable domain, in which reference TRBV19 and TRBJ2-5 provide the parts outside the CDR3, is DGGITQSPKYLFRKEGQNVTLSCEQNLNHDAMYWYRQDPGQGLRLIYYSQIVNDFQKGDIAEGYSVSREKKESFPLTVTSAQKNPTAFYLCASRRPGTGEETQYFGPGTRLLVL.